The rows below give T cell receptor beta chains drawn from one sample of a study of T cells in Graves' hyperthyroidism and ophthalmopathy. TCRdb re-called the multiplex PCR reads through MiXCR, storing one row per CDR3 protein. The table records about 690,000 distinct CDR3 sequences, 17% of them present only once. Sequencing was done on a sample of blood. The receptors originated from a man in his fifties or sixties with Graves' hyperthyroidism. Each CDR3 is given with its conserved first and last residue. D genes are given only for firm matches. Expanded clones are given a class, and other clones once, few, many or no size at all.

j_call d_call clone_size v_call cdr3_aa cdr3_nt
TRBJ1-2 TRBD1 many TRBV12-3/TRBV12-4 CASSLTGVYGYTF TGTGCCAGCAGTTTAACAGGGGTCTATGGCTACACCTTC
TRBJ2-1 TRBD2 many TRBV28 CASTIAGGRENEQFF TGTGCCAGCACCATAGCGGGAGGGCGGGAAAATGAGCAGTTCTTC
TRBJ2-1 NA few TRBV29-1 CTILRASSYNEQLF TGCACCATCCTCCGGGCGAGCTCCTACAATGAGCAGCTCTTC
TRBJ2-7 TRBD2 many TRBV12-3/TRBV12-4 CASSLTSGPLGVYEQYF TGTGCCAGCAGTTTAACTAGCGGACCGTTGGGGGTCTACGAGCAGTACTTC
TRBJ2-1 NA few TRBV24-1 CATSEIGTADEQFF TGTGCCACCAGTGAAATCGGGACTGCTGATGAGCAGTTCTTC
TRBJ2-2 NA few TRBV18 CASSPREGGHTGELFF TGTGCCAGCTCACCCCGTGAAGGCGGACACACCGGGGAGCTGTTTTTT
TRBJ2-5 TRBD2 many TRBV19 CASSISLAGDLYQETQYF TGTGCCAGTAGTATCAGCCTAGCGGGAGACCTGTACCAAGAGACCCAGTACTTC
TRBJ2-3 TRBD2 NA TRBV7-3 CASSSGLAGQGDTQYF TGTGCCAGCAGCTCCGGACTAGCGGGGCAGGGAGATACGCAGTATTTT
TRBJ2-6 NA NA TRBV29-1 CSAFLPSGANVLTF TGCAGCGCCTTTCTCCCCTCTGGGGCCAACGTCCTGACTTTC
TRBJ2-3 NA many TRBV27 CASSFLGQPDTQYF TGTGCCAGCAGTTTCCTAGGACAGCCAGATACGCAGTATTTT
TRBJ2-7 TRBD2 many TRBV20-1 CSARETEREGLYEQYF TGCAGTGCTAGAGAAACTGAGCGGGAGGGCCTATACGAGCAGTACTTC
TRBJ2-3 NA NA TRBV7-3 CASSLRLLPDTQYF TGTGCCAGCAGCCTCAGACTACTCCCAGATACGCAGTATTTT
TRBJ1-2 NA many TRBV12-3/TRBV12-4 CASRPTGRGDYGYTF TGTGCCAGCAGACCCACAGGGCGTGGGGACTATGGCTACACCTTC
TRBJ2-1 TRBD2 many TRBV6-1 CASSSGLAGGNEQFF TGTGCCAGCAGTTCGGGACTAGCGGGGGGCAATGAGCAGTTCTTC
TRBJ1-6 TRBD1 many TRBV5-1 CASSFVGTGDSPLHF TGCGCCAGCAGCTTCGTCGGGACAGGGGATTCACCCCTCCACTTT
TRBJ2-2 TRBD2 few TRBV6-5 CASSYSGLAGGGGELFF TGTGCCAGCAGTTACTCCGGACTAGCGGGAGGGGGGGGGGAGCTGTTTTTT
TRBJ1-4 NA many TRBV7-2 CASSKSGSPNEKLFF TGTGCCAGCAGCAAATCGGGGTCCCCGAATGAAAAACTGTTTTTT
TRBJ1-4 NA few TRBV7-9 CASSLSPVDGEKLFF TGTGCCAGCAGCCTCTCGCCCGTAGACGGCGAAAAACTGTTTTTT
TRBJ2-2 TRBD1 few TRBV12-5 CASGLGYGDNLYRGTGELFF TGTGCTAGTGGTTTGGGTTACGGGGATAATCTATACAGGGGCACCGGGGAGCTGTTTTTT
TRBJ2-1 NA few TRBV28 CASSLQGYYNEQFF TGTGCCAGCAGTTTACAGGGGTATTACAATGAGCAGTTCTTC
TRBJ1-2 NA many TRBV9 CASGRFGGGYTF TGTGCCAGCGGCAGGTTTGGGGGCGGCTACACCTTC
TRBJ1-2 NA many TRBV12-3/TRBV12-4 CASSLSLRGYGYTF TGTGCCAGCAGTTTATCGCTCAGGGGCTATGGCTACACCTTC
TRBJ1-3 NA NA TRBV25-1 CASSDPRGGEDTIYF TGTGCCAGCAGTGACCCCCGGGGGGGGGAGGACACCATATATTTT
TRBJ1-5 NA NA TRBV18 CASSPGAPQPQHF TGTGCCAGCTCACCGGGAGCACCTCAGCCCCAGCATTTT
TRBJ1-3 TRBD1 many TRBV18 CASSPDRAGNTIYF TGTGCCAGCTCACCGGACAGGGCTGGAAACACCATATATTTT
TRBJ2-2 NA few TRBV20-1 CSARDRGDTGELFF TGCAGTGCTAGAGATCGGGGCGACACCGGGGAGCTGTTTTTT
TRBJ2-1 TRBD2 NA TRBV6-5 CASSLAGGLTGNEQFF TGTGCCAGCAGTTTGGCGGGAGGGCTCACGGGGAATGAGCAGTTCTTC
TRBJ2-1 NA NA TRBV7-2 CASSRDPDRWDRNEQFF TGTGCCAGCAGCCGAGACCCGGATCGATGGGATAGGAATGAGCAGTTCTTC
TRBJ2-5 NA many TRBV28 CASSTVWGETQYF TGTGCCAGCAGCACTGTATGGGGAGAGACCCAGTACTTC
TRBJ2-3 NA many TRBV12-3/TRBV12-4 CASTAWGTPSTDTQYF TGTGCCAGCACAGCCTGGGGTACTCCTAGCACAGATACGCAGTATTTT
TRBJ2-3 TRBD2 few TRBV29-1 CSADTGLAGADTQYF TGCAGCGCCGATACGGGACTAGCGGGAGCAGATACGCAGTATTTT
TRBJ1-2 NA many TRBV7-9 CASSLEGAGRANYGYTF TGTGCCAGCAGCTTAGAAGGGGCTGGGAGAGCTAACTATGGCTACACCTTC
TRBJ1-4 TRBD1 NA TRBV5-8 CASSPNRGANEKLFF TGTGCCAGCAGTCCAAACAGGGGAGCTAATGAAAAACTGTTTTTT
TRBJ2-1 NA few TRBV7-2 CASSPGVRPAYNEQFF TGTGCCAGCAGCCCTGGCGTCCGCCCAGCCTACAATGAGCAGTTCTTC
TRBJ2-1 TRBD2 many TRBV7-2 CASSLELAVNEQFF TGTGCCAGCAGCCTCGAACTAGCGGTCAATGAGCAGTTCTTC
TRBJ1-4 NA NA TRBV20-1 CSARDRDRPTNEKLFF TGCAGTGCTAGAGATCGGGACCGACCAACTAATGAAAAACTGTTTTTT
TRBJ1-2 NA many TRBV24-1 CATSDRSAANYGYTF TGTGCCACCAGTGATCGGTCAGCCGCTAACTATGGCTACACCTTC
TRBJ2-7 TRBD2 NA TRBV2 CAGTSDHEQYF TGTGCCGGGACTAGCGACCACGAGCAGTACTTC
TRBJ2-1 TRBD2 many TRBV19 CASSPRLAGGFYNEQFF TGTGCCAGTAGTCCTAGACTAGCGGGAGGATTCTACAATGAGCAGTTCTTC
TRBJ2-3 TRBD2 many TRBV27 CASSYGTSGLPSTDTQYF TGTGCCAGCAGCTACGGGACTAGCGGTCTTCCTAGCACAGATACGCAGTATTTT
TRBJ2-1 NA NA TRBV20-1 CSARASGSYNEQFF TGCAGTGCTAGAGCCAGCGGATCCTACAATGAGCAGTTCTTC
TRBJ1-1 NA NA TRBV5-1 CATRWGQPNTEAFF TGCGCCACCCGGTGGGGACAACCGAACACTGAAGCTTTCTTT
TRBJ1-1 NA many TRBV19 CASSIRGSPAFF TGTGCCAGTAGTATACGGGGGTCGCCGGCTTTCTTT
TRBJ2-7 TRBD2 few TRBV20-1 CSARVSGLVSYEQYF TGCAGTGCTAGGGTTTCGGGACTAGTTTCCTACGAGCAGTACTTC
TRBJ1-3 NA NA TRBV2 CASILEGNSGNTIYF TGTGCCAGCATCCTCGAGGGTAACTCTGGAAACACCATATATTTT